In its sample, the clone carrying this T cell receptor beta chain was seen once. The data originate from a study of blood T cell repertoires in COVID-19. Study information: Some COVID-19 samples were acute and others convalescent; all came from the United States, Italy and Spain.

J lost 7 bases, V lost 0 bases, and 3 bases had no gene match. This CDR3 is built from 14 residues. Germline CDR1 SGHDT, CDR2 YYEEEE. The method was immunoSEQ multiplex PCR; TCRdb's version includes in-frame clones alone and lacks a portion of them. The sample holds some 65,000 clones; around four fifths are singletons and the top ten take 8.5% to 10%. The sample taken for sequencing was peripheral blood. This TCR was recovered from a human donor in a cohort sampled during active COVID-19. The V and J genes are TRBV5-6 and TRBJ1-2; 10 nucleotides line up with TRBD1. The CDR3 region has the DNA TGTGCCAGCAGCTTGGTCGGGACAGGGGTTGGCTACACCTTC. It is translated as CASSLVGTGVGYTF.